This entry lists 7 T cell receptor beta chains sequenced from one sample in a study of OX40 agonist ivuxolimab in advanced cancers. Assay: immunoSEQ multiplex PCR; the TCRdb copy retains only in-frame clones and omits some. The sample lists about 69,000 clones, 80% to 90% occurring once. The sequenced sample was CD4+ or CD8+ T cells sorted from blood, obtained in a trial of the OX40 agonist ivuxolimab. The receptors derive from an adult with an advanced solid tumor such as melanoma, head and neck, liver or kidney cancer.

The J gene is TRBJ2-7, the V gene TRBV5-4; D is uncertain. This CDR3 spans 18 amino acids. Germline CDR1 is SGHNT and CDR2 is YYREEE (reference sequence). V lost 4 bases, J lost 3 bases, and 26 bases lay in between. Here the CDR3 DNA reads TGTGCCAGCAGCCTCGGAAGGTCCGGAGACCAATTTTACTACGAGCAGTACTTC. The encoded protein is CASSLGRSGDQFYYEQYF.

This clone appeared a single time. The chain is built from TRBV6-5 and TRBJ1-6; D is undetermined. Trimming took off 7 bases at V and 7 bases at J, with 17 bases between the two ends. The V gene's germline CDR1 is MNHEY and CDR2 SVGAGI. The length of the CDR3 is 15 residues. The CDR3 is CASTPLGETNSPLHF. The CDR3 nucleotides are TGTGCCAGCACCCCTCTCGGCGAAACAAATTCACCCCTCCACTTT.

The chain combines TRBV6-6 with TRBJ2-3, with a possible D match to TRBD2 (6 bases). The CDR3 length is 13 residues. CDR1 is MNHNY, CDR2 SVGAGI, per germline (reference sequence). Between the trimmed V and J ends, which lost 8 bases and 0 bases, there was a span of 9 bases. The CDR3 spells CASRLVSTDTQYF. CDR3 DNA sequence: TGTGCCAGCCGACTAGTTAGCACAGATACGCAGTATTTT.

The CDR3 loop is CAWSGTDSYEQYF. CDR3 coding DNA: TGTGCCTGGAGTGGGACGGACTCCTACGAGCAGTACTTC. The rearrangement uses TRBV30 and TRBJ2-7; D is unclear. This CDR3 comprises 13 residues. From germline, CDR1 is GTSNPN and CDR2 SVGIG (reference sequence). The germline V and J ends were trimmed by 1 base and 0 bases, with 7 bases remaining between them.

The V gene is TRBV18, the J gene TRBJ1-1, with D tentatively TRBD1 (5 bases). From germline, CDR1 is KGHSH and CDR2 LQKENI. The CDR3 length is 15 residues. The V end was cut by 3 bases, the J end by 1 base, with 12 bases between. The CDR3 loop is CASSPDQGKNTEAFF. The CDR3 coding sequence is TGTGCCAGCTCACCGGATCAGGGTAAGAACACTGAAGCTTTCTTT. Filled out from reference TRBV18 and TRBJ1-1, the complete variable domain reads NAGVMQNPRHLVRRRGQEARLRCSPMKGHSHVYWYRQLPEEGLKFMVYLQKENIIDESGMPKERFSAEFPKEGPSILRIQQVVRGDSAAYFCASSPDQGKNTEAFFGQGTRLTVV.

The CDR3 sequence is CASLVQNTEAFF. The CDR3 nucleotides are TGTGCCAGCTTAGTACAGAACACTGAAGCTTTCTTT. The chain carries TRBV28 and TRBJ1-1; no definite D call. V shed 8 bases and J shed 1 base, with 8 bases lying between them. The CDR3 has 12 amino acids. CDR1 and CDR2 (germline): MDHEN, SYDVKM.

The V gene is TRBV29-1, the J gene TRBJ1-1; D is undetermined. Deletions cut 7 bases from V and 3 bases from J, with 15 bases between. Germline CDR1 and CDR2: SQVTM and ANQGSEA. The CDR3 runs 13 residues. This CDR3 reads CSASLTGYTEAFF. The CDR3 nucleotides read TGCAGCGCCTCTTTGACCGGGTACACTGAAGCTTTCTTT.